Shown below are 12 T cell receptor beta chains from a single sample sequenced in a study of early T cells in non-severe SARS-CoV-2 infection. TCRdb processed the 5' RACE reads anew with MiXCR; each CDR3 protein has one entry. The repertoire holds about 40,000 distinct CDR3 sequences, less than 6.5% seen once, with approximately 7.5% in the top ten. The material sequenced was whole blood, taken at baseline. Source of these receptors: an adult who was a healthcare worker with PCR-confirmed SARS-CoV-2 infection or an uninfected control (not recorded which).

The table lists this clonotype with a few counts. The junction departs from germline at one end; a sequencing error may be responsible. The rearrangement uses TRBV7-2 and TRBJ2-2, with D perhaps matching TRBD2 (6 bases). Per germline, CDR1 SGHTA and CDR2 FQGNSA. The CDR3 spans 14 residues. CDR3 nucleotides: TGTGCCAGCAGCCTAGCCGGGGGCACCGGGGAGCTGTTTTTT. Translated, it gives CASSLAGGTGELFF.

This clonotype was observed many times. The chain is built from TRBV11-2 and TRBJ2-5; TRBD1 is a possible D gene (5 bases). The CDR3 consists of 17 residues. Per the germline V gene, CDR1 is SGHAT and CDR2 is FQNNGV. Trimming removed 5 bases from V and 4 bases from J, with 23 bases in between. DNA of the CDR3: TGTGCCAGCAGCGTGGGGTGGAAACAGGCCCATCGAGAGACCCAGTACTTC. It encodes CASSVGWKQAHRETQYF.

This clonotype came up many times. The CDR3 is CASSLIPSQGGKKNEKLFF. DNA of the CDR3: TGTGCCAGCAGCTTGATTCCCTCACAGGGCGGGAAGAAAAATGAAAAACTGTTTTTT. The V call is TRBV5-8, the J call TRBJ1-4; weak D call: TRBD1 (6 bases). This CDR3 has 19 residues. The ends were cut back, 1 base at V and 5 bases at J, with 24 bases in the middle. Germline CDR1 SGHTS, CDR2 YDEGEE.

The chain combines TRBV20-1 with TRBJ2-5, with TRBD1 matching 7 bases. The CDR3 extends over 11 amino acids. Germline CDR1 reads DFQATT; CDR2 reads SNEGSKA (reference sequence). This chain's CDR3 is CRTGRQETQYF. Here the CDR3 DNA reads TGCAGGACAGGGCGCCAAGAGACCCAGTACTTC.

The rearrangement uses TRBV2 and TRBJ2-1, with 10 bases identical to TRBD2. Looked up from germline, CDR1 is SNHLY and CDR2 is FYNNEI. V lost 6 bases, J lost 8 bases, and 10 bases stayed unmatched. CDR3 length: 15 amino acids. CDR3 loop: CASRPTSGPMDEQFF. The DNA for the CDR3 is TGTGCCAGCAGGCCGACTAGCGGGCCGATGGATGAGCAGTTCTTC.

The V call is TRBV13, the J call TRBJ1-6, with D tentatively TRBD1 (5 bases). This CDR3 is built from 16 residues. Germline lookup yields CDR1 PRHDT and CDR2 FYEKMQ (reference sequence). Trimming took 3 bases from V and 10 from J, leaving 19 bases between them. The CDR3 DNA reads TGTGCCAGCAGCTTCGGCCTAAGGGACGTGCGCTCACCCCTCCACTTT. Its protein product is CASSFGLRDVRSPLHF.

This clonotype was counted ten times or more. This chain joins TRBV27 and TRBJ1-6, with a possible D match to TRBD1 (5 bases). Germline V CDR1 and CDR2: MNHEY, SMNVEV (reference sequence). V was cut by 0 bases and J by 1 base, with 10 bases left in between. This CDR3 region has 17 residues. The CDR3 region is CASSLSQGRSYNSPLHF. As DNA, the CDR3 is TGTGCCAGCAGTTTATCGCAGGGCAGATCCTATAATTCACCCCTCCACTTT.

This clonotype was observed many times. The chain has TRBV4-2 and TRBJ2-2; 12 nucleotides agree with TRBD2. V was clipped by 3 bases and J by 4 bases; unmatched bases: 6. The CDR3 sequence is 17 residues long. Germline assignment: CDR1 LGHNA and CDR2 YNFKEQ. CDR3 DNA: TGTGCCAGCAGCCAGGCACTAGCGGGGGGAGGCACCGGGGAGCTGTTTTTT. It is translated as CASSQALAGGGTGELFF.

This clonotype appeared many times. The V call is TRBV5-1, the J call TRBJ1-6, with 7 bases fitting TRBD1. The V segment lost 0 bases and the J segment 7 bases; nucleotides outside the gene matches: 4. This CDR3 has 15 residues. CDR1 SGHRS and CDR2 YFSETQ come from the germline V gene. The CDR3, as DNA: TGCGCCAGCAGCTTGGGGGACAGAACAAATTCACCCCTCCACTTT. This sequence encodes CASSLGDRTNSPLHF.

As to this clonotype: A much larger clonotype is one base distant, so this may be a read error. The missing conserved phenylalanine or tryptophan at the end of this CDR3 makes a read error likely. The chain recombines TRBV9 with TRBJ2-7; 7 bases agree with TRBD2. CDR1 SGDLS and CDR2 YYNGEE come from the germline V gene. V gave up 0 bases and J gave up 6 bases; unmatched junction bases: 0. The CDR3 covers 12 residues. CDR3 nucleotides: TGTGCCAGCAGCGTAGGGGAGGGCGAGCAGTACCTC. It yields the protein CASSVGEGEQYL.

The sample holds a few counts of this clonotype. The chain has TRBV7-9 and TRBJ1-6; 7 bases agree with TRBD1. Germline assignment: CDR1 SEHNR and CDR2 FQNEAQ (reference sequence). V was pared by 3 bases and J by 13 bases, with 9 bases of the junction left unmatched. The length of the CDR3 is 14 residues. The CDR3 sequence: CASSFGQETVPLHF. CDR3 coding DNA: TGTGCCAGCAGCTTTGGACAGGAAACCGTGCCCCTCCACTTT. The full variable domain, its missing parts supplied by reference TRBV7-9 and TRBJ1-6, is DTGVSQNPRHKITKRGQNVTFRCDPISEHNRLYWYRQTLGQGPEFLTYFQNEAQLEKSRLLSDRFSAERPKGSFSTLEIQRTEQGDSAMYLCASSFGQETVPLHFGNGTRLTVT.

This clonotype has a count of ten or more. The chain recombines TRBV6-2 or TRBV6-3 with TRBJ1-3; 7 nucleotides line up with TRBD1. Trimming took 7 bases from V and 0 from J; bases not matched to a gene: 9. Germline V CDR1 and CDR2: MNHEY, SVGEGT. The CDR3 covers 16 residues. The CDR3: CASIRTGLSSGNTIYF. The CDR3 DNA is TGTGCCAGCATCCGGACAGGCTTATCCTCTGGAAACACCATATATTTT.